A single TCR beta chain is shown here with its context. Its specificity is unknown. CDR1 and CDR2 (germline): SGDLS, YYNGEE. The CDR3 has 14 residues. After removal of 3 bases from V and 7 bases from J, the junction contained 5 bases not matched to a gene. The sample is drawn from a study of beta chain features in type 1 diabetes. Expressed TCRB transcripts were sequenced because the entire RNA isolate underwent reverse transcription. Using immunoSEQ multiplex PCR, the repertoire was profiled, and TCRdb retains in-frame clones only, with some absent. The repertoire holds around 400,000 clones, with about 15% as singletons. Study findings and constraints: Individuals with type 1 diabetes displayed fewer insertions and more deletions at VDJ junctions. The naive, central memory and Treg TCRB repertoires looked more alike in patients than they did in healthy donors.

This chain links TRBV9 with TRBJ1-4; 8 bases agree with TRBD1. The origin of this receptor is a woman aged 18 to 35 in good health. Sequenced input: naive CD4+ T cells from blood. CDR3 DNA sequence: TGTGCCAGCAGCGCCAGCGGACAGGGTGAAAAACTGTTTTTT. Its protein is CASSASGQGEKLFF.